These 6 T cell receptor beta chains share one sample of origin, sequenced in a study of cytomegalovirus exposure and HLA in healthy donors. Sequenced by immunoSEQ multiplex PCR; TCRdb stores in-frame clones only, minus some. The table has over 150,000 clones, 80% to 90% seen once. Input material: PBMCs. The receptors derive from a woman aged 25-40 years in good health and CMV-seropositive.

This sequence joins TRBV6-1 and TRBJ2-3; D possibly corresponds to TRBD1 (6 bases). There are 14 residues in the CDR3. V dropped 8 bases and J dropped 3 bases, with 15 bases sitting between them. Germline values: CDR1 MNHNS, CDR2 SASEGT. For the CDR3, the DNA is TGTGCCAGCTTCAGGGGCTTGGGGACAGATACGCAGTATTTT. Its protein is CASFRGLGTDTQYF.

The rearrangement joins TRBV7-9 to TRBJ1-1; D ambiguous. This CDR3 is built from 14 residues. Germline CDR1 reads SEHNR; CDR2 reads FQNEAQ (reference sequence). V lost 5 bases, J lost 5 bases, and 15 bases lay in between. The CDR3 reads CASSLKRIGTEAFF. DNA of the CDR3: TGTGCCAGCAGCCTAAAGCGAATTGGTACTGAAGCTTTCTTT.

The sample holds a few counts of this clone. The gene calls are TRBV4-2 and TRBJ1-3, with D hard to call. CDR1 is LGHNA, CDR2 YNFKEQ, per germline. Deletions cut 0 bases from V and 3 bases from J, with 12 bases between. The CDR3 runs 16 residues. CDR3 protein: CASSQESAGSGNTIYF. The CDR3, as DNA: TGTGCCAGCAGCCAAGAAAGTGCGGGGAGTGGAAACACCATATATTTT.

This clone was detected only once. The chain has TRBV10-3 and TRBJ2-1, with D tentatively TRBD2 (6 bases). With 9 bases removed from V and 4 bases from J, the gap between germline ends came to 10 bases. CDR1 and CDR2 from the germline V gene are ENHRY and SYGVKD. The length of the CDR3 is 12 residues. CDR3 in amino acids: CAIAGGYNEQFF. For the CDR3, the DNA is TGTGCCATAGCGGGTGGGTACAATGAGCAGTTCTTC.

The chain couples TRBV29-1 to TRBJ2-3; TRBD1 aligns across 7 bases. CDR3 length: 13 amino acids. In germline, CDR1 is SQVTM, CDR2 ANQGSEA. Unmatched junction bases numbered 5, after V lost 4 bases and J lost 4 bases. The CDR3 sequence is CSVVRQGADTQYF. DNA for the CDR3: TGCAGCGTTGTGAGACAGGGAGCAGATACGCAGTATTTT.

The rearrangement joins TRBV29-1 to TRBJ1-4; no firm D call. This CDR3 contains 12 residues. V gave up 3 bases and J gave up 5 bases, with 7 bases separating them. Germline V gives CDR1 SQVTM, CDR2 ANQGSEA. CDR3 bases: TGCAGCGTTGATTCGGGAAATGAAAAACTGTTTTTT. It translates to CSVDSGNEKLFF.